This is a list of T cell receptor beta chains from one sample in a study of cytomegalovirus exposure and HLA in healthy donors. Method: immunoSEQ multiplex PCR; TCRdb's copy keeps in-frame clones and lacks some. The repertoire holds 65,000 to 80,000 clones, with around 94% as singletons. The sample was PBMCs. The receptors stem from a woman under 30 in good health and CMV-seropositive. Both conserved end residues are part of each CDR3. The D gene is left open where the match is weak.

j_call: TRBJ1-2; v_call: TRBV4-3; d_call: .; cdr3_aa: CASSQDLGGANYGYTF; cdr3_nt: TGCGCCAGCAGCCAAGATCTAGGGGGAGCTAACTATGGCTACACCTTC
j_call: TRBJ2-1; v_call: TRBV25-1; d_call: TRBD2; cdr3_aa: CASSEKRGEGEQFF; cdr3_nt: TGTGCCAGCAGTGAAAAACGGGGGGAGGGCGAGCAGTTCTTC
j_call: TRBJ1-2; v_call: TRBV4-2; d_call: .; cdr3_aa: CASSQGDGANYGYTF; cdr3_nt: TGTGCCAGCAGCCAGGGAGACGGAGCTAACTATGGCTACACCTTC
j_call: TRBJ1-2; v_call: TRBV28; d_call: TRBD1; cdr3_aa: CASSGTGYGYTF; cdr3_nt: TGTGCCAGCAGCGGGACAGGCTATGGCTACACCTTC
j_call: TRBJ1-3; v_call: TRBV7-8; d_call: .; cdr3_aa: CASSLEGAVSGNTIYF; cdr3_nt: TGTGCCAGCAGCTTAGAAGGGGCAGTCTCTGGAAACACCATATATTTT
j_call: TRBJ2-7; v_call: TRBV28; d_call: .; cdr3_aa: CASSSRGSPPYEQYF; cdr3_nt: TGTGCCAGCAGTTCCCGAGGGAGTCCGCCTTACGAGCAGTACTTC
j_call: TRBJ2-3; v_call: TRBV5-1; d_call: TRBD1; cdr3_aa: CASSWAGTGGTDTQYF; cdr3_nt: TGCGCCAGCAGCTGGGCCGGGACAGGGGGCACAGATACGCAGTATTTT
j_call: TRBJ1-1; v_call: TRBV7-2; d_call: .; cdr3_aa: CASTSFNMNTEAFF; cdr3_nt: TGTGCCAGCACCTCCTTTAACATGAACACTGAAGCTTTCTTT
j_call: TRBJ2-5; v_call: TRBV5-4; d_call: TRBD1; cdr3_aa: CASSFWRQGDGGTQYF; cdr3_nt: TGTGCCAGCAGCTTTTGGCGACAGGGGGATGGGGGGACCCAGTACTTC
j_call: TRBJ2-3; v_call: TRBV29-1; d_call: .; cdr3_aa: CSVEFVPDTQYF; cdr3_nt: TGCAGCGTTGAGTTCGTCCCTGATACGCAGTATTTT